The next 10 T cell receptor beta chains were all read from a single sample in a study of T cell repertoires in cytomegalovirus infection. TCRdb re-called the reads through MiXCR, storing one row per CDR3 protein. The data show some 480,000 distinct CDR3 sequences, 33% seen once. Their antigens are not known. The sample here was cultured PBMCs, taken from culture after CMV antigen stimulation. The receptors come from a human donor in good health (CMV status not recorded). Some clones in this sample may be carry-over from other donors' samples.

The chain has TRBV19 and TRBJ1-1; TRBD1 is a possible D gene (5 bases). V lost 2 bases, J lost 6 bases, and 25 bases lay in between. CDR1 is LNHDA, CDR2 SQIVND, per germline (reference sequence). The CDR3 totals 18 residues. The CDR3 region is CASSISGAFGAQGAEAFF. The CDR3 nucleotides are TGTGCCAGTAGTATAAGCGGGGCCTTTGGGGCCCAAGGAGCTGAAGCTTTCTTT.

There are a few counts of this clonotype. V and J are TRBV12-3 or TRBV12-4 and TRBJ2-7, with 7 nucleotides matching TRBD2. CDR3 length: 13 residues. J gave up 3 bases and V 6 bases, and 5 bases lay outside the gene matches. The DNA of the CDR3 is TGTGCCAGCAGCCAGACTAGCAGCTACGAGCAGTACTTC. Protein sequence: CASSQTSSYEQYF.

This clonotype came up a few times. The genes are TRBV20-1 and TRBJ2-5, with a possible D match to TRBD2 (5 bases). There are 12 residues in the CDR3. The V end was cut by 3 bases, the J end by 5 bases, with 10 bases between. Germline-derived CDR1 and CDR2 are DFQATT and SNEGSKA (reference sequence). CDR3 in DNA: TGCAGTGCTAGTGGAAGAGGGGAGACCCAGTACTTC. Protein sequence: CSASGRGETQYF.

This clonotype was seen a few times. This chain links TRBV5-1 with TRBJ1-1; D remains unclear. The CDR3 spans 13 residues. The V and J ends lost 4 bases and 0 bases respectively, with 7 bases between them. Germline CDR1 SGHRS, CDR2 YFSETQ. The CDR3 loop is CASSSLMNTEAFF. DNA for the CDR3: TGCGCCAGCAGCAGCCTCATGAACACTGAAGCTTTCTTT. Full variable domain (rest looked up from reference TRBV5-1 and TRBJ1-1): KAGVTQTPRYLIKTRGQQVTLSCSPISGHRSVSWYQQTPGQGLQFLFEYFSETQRNKGNFPGRFSGRQFSNSRSEMNVSTLELGDSALYLCASSSLMNTEAFFGQGTRLTVV.

This clonotype was observed a few times. The chain joins TRBV19 to TRBJ2-7; 8 positions agree with TRBD2. The V gene's germline CDR1 is LNHDA and CDR2 SQIVND (reference sequence). The V segment lost 4 bases and the J segment 3 bases; nucleotides outside the gene matches: 17. The CDR3 sequence is 18 residues long. The CDR3 nucleotides are TGTGCCAGTAGTACCTACCCATCCGGACTAGCCACGAGCTACGAGCAGTACTTC. Protein sequence: CASSTYPSGLATSYEQYF.

There are many counts of this clonotype. This chain joins TRBV7-2 and TRBJ2-1; D remains ambiguous. The CDR3 is 15 amino acids. From germline, CDR1 is SGHTA and CDR2 FQGNSA. The ends were cut back, 0 bases at V and 0 bases at J, with 6 bases in the middle. CDR3 nucleotide sequence: TGTGCCAGCAGCTTAGCGGCTAGCTCCTACAATGAGCAGTTCTTC. Its translation: CASSLAASSYNEQFF.

This clonotype has at least ten counts. This chain connects TRBV7-2 to TRBJ2-3; unclear D gene. Trimming left V 3 bases short and J 0 bases short, with 10 bases between. This CDR3 region has 15 residues. Germline assignment: CDR1 SGHTA and CDR2 FQGNSA. The DNA for the CDR3 is TGTGCCAGCAGCTTGTCCCGGTTTAGCACAGATACGCAGTATTTT. Its protein is CASSLSRFSTDTQYF.

This clonotype was observed many times. The chain joins TRBV11-3 to TRBJ1-2, with TRBD1 as a possible D gene (5 bases). Germline CDR1 is SGHNT and CDR2 is YENEEA. The CDR3 contains 13 residues. Trimming removed 5 bases at V and 4 bases at J, with 11 bases between. The CDR3 reads CASSPNTGYGYTF. The CDR3 DNA is TGTGCCAGCAGCCCTAACACAGGCTATGGCTACACCTTC.

The chain carries TRBV2 and TRBJ2-7; D not certain. V was cut by 11 bases and J by 7 bases, with 18 bases left in between. The CDR3 spans 12 residues. The germline gives CDR1 SNHLY, CDR2 FYNNEI. CDR3 bases: TGTGCCGACTCCTATTCCTCGATGGAGCAGTACTTC. Translated: CADSYSSMEQYF.

This clonotype was recorded a few times. This rearrangement joins TRBV5-1 to TRBJ2-3, with D tentatively TRBD1 (5 bases). CDR1 is SGHRS and CDR2 is YFSETQ in the germline V gene. Trimming took off 0 bases at V and 2 bases at J, with 10 bases between the two ends. The CDR3 length is 15 residues. In nucleotides, the CDR3 is TGCGCCAGCAGCTTGGACAGGCCCCTCACAGATACGCAGTATTTT. Its translation: CASSLDRPLTDTQYF.